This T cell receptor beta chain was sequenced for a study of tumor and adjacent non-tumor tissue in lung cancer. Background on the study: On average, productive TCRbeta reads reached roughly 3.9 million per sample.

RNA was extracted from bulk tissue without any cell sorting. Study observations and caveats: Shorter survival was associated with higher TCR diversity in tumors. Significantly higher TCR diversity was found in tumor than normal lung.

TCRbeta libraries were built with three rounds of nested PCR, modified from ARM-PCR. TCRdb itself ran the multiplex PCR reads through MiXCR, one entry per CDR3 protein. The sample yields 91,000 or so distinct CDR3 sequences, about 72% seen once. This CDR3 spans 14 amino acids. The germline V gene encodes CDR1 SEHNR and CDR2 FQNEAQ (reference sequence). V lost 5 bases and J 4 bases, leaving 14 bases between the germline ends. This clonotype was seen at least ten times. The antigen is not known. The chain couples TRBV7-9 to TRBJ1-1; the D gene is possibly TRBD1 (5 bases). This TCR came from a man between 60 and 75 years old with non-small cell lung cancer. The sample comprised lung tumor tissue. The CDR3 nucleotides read TGTGCCAGCAGCCCCACCGGGGCGCCCACTGAAGCTTTCTTT. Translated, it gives CASSPTGAPTEAFF.